This T cell receptor (beta chain) was recovered during a study of T cells in Graves' hyperthyroidism and ophthalmopathy. Study outcomes and limitations: The model foresaw ophthalmopathy a median around 6 months prior to onset. Blood also contained most expanded thyroid clonotypes above 0.001.

Regarding this clonotype: Antigen unknown.

RNA transcripts gave rise to amplified TCR beta CDR3 regions. A first-round RT-PCR of the TCR CDR3 used the HTBI primer set. TCRdb re-analysed the multiplex PCR reads in MiXCR, keeping a single row per CDR3 protein. This table has 600,000 to 700,000 distinct CDR3 sequences, 14% to 15% appearing once. The germline V and J ends were trimmed by 0 bases and 3 bases, with 10 bases remaining between them. Germline CDR1 and CDR2: SGHTA and FQGNSA. The CDR3 loop spans 15 amino acids. The rearrangement links TRBV7-2 to TRBJ2-3, with D tentatively TRBD1 (6 bases). The TCR comes from a woman in her forties with Graves' ophthalmopathy. Specimen: blood. The CDR3 bases are TGTGCCAGCAGCTTAGCGTTTCAGGGGACAGATACGCAGTATTTT. Its translation: CASSLAFQGTDTQYF.